This T cell receptor (beta chain) is drawn from a study of T-cell memory formation after mild COVID-19 (dated by TCRdb to about 2021). Some background on the complete study: TCR sequence clusters from the two donors were largely donor specific. In two donors, T-cell clones that expanded and contracted after mild COVID-19 were tracked by sequencing TCRalpha and TCRbeta repertoires over time. The cohort was made up of two young adult volunteers, one female and one male, who were previously healthy.

Study-wide findings and limitations: SARS-CoV-2 specificity was not confirmed for the second-wave clones peaking on day 37. Some responding clones were detected in pre-infection memory, suggesting pre-existing cross-reactive memory T cells joined the SARS-CoV-2 response. Contracting CD4+ clones were found mainly in CM and EM memory subsets, while CD8+ clones were enriched in EMRA. Only two mild cases were covered by the study, and larger cohorts that include severe cases with pre-infection samples were considered necessary. Balanced CD4/CD8 phenotypes were observed for clones contracting from day 15 to 85, whereas a bias towards CD4+ was observed for a second wave of clones expanding from day 15 to 37.

The CDR3 holds 15 amino acids from the cysteine to the phenylalanine. Just CDR3 DNA is preserved here, 45 bases in frame from base 1. CDR1 and CDR2 are read off the germline V gene as SGHTA and FQGTGA. The germline V end is reduced by 5 bases and the J end by 2 bases; junction bases left unmatched: 7. In this sample, this clonotype turned up a few times. The antigen it recognizes is unknown. Nothing much larger sits one base from this clone, and base qualities are not available. Ficoll-Paque density gradient centrifugation was used to isolate PBMCs. The sequencer listed for this sample is Illumina NovaSeq 6000. cDNA libraries for TCRalpha and TCRbeta were prepared by 5'RACE using constant-segment primers, with sample barcodes and unique molecular identifiers added. RNA was extracted from every sample with Trizol reagent. Libraries were amplified in two PCR steps, with a second sample barcode and Illumina TruSeq adapters added in the second step. Sequencing of libraries was performed on an Illumina NovaSeq with 2 x 150 bp paired-end reads. The study's own analysis went as follows. The reads were demultiplexed and collapsed into UMI-guided consensus sequences using migec v1.2.7. Using mixcr v2.1.11, UMI consensuses were aligned to TRA and TRB V and J templates and then assembled into clonotypes. Clonotypes were classified as expanded or contracted when called significant by both edgeR and NoisET, with noise models trained on biological replicates. For edgeR calls, a false discovery rate-adjusted p below 0.01 and a log2 fold-change threshold of 1 were applied. PCA with hierarchical clustering of max-normalized trajectories of the 1000 most abundant clonotypes was used as exploratory dynamics analysis. The CD4 or CD8 phenotype of responding clones was assigned using the separately sequenced CD4+ and CD8+ repertoires. TCRdb trimmed public reads at Q25 via fastp, called clones via MiXCR and kept in-frame beta chains. Rows merge per CDR3 protein into single entries with the most common DNA and genes. Here the V and J calls rest on TCRdb's processing, not on the authors' analysis. This sample gives under 600,000 distinct CDR3 sequences in total; about 20% of them show up just once. The ten biggest clones cover approximately 8.4% of the sample.

The sample consisted of PBMCs or a T cell subset sorted from them (not recorded which). The TCR sequence derives from an adult woman who had mild COVID-19 (a few samples of this study predate the infection). The sample titles of this study are shuffled in the database, so cell type and time point are left out; the donor was told from shared clones. The sequence joins TRBV7-3 to TRBJ2-3; a stretch of 7 junction bases matches TRBD2. Here the CDR3 is given as CASSPTGRNTDTQYF. The nucleotide sequence reads as follows: TGTGCCAGCAGCCCAACCGGGAGGAACACAGATACGCAGTATTTT.